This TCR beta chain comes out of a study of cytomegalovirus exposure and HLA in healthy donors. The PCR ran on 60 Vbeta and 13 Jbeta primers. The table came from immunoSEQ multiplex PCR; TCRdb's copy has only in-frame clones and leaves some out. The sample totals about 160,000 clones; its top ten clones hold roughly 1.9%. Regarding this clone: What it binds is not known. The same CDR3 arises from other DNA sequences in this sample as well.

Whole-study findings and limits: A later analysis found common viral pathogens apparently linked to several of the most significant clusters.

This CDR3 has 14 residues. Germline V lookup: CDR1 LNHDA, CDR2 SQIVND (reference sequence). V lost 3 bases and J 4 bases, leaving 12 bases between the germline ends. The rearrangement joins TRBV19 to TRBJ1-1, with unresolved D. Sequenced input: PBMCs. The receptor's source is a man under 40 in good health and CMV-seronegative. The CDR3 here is CASSITGVSTEAFF. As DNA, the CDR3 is TGTGCCAGTAGTATCACCGGGGTGTCCACTGAAGCTTTCTTT.